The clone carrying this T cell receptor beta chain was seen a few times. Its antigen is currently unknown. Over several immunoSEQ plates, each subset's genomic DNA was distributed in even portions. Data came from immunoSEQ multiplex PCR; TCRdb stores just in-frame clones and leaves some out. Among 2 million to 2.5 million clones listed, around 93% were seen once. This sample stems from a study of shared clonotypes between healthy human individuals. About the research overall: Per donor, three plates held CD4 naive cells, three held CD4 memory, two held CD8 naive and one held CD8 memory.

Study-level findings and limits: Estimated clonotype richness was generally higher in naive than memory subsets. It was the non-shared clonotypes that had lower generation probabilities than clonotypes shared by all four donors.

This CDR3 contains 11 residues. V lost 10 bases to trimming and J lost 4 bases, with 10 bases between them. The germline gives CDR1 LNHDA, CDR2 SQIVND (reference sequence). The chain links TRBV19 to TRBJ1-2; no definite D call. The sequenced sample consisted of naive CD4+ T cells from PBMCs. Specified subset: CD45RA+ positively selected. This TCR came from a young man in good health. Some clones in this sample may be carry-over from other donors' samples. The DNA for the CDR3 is TGTGCCACAACTGAGGGCTATGGCTACACCTTC. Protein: CATTEGYGYTF.